Shown below are 5 T cell receptor beta chains from a single sample sequenced in a study of cytomegalovirus exposure and HLA in healthy donors. The assay was immunoSEQ multiplex PCR, and TCRdb's table has in-frame clones only and misses some. The sample comprises 250,000 or so clones, roughly 90% of which are singletons, and 0.37% rests with the top ten. Sequenced: PBMCs. The receptors shown here come from a woman between 18 and 29 years old in good health and CMV-seronegative.

The chain links TRBV2 to TRBJ2-7; TRBD1 matches at 9 bases. The CDR3 consists of 13 residues. V gave up 9 bases and J gave up 7 bases; unmatched junction bases: 10. Germline CDR1 reads SNHLY; CDR2 reads FYNNEI. CDR3: CARGQGMVGEQYF. CDR3 DNA: TGTGCCAGAGGACAGGGGATGGTGGGGGAGCAGTACTTC.

This chain connects TRBV6-1 to TRBJ2-7, with a possible D match to TRBD1 (6 bases). This CDR3 comprises 16 residues. Trimming pared 1 base from V and 4 bases from J, leaving 17 bases between. CDR1 MNHNS and CDR2 SASEGT come from the germline V gene. The CDR3 reads CASSEVTGTGTYEQYF. CDR3 bases: TGTGCCAGCAGTGAAGTTACAGGAACGGGGACATACGAGCAGTACTTC.

The rearrangement joins TRBV5-1 to TRBJ2-3; 7 positions agree with TRBD1. The CDR3 has 15 residues. The germline V gene has CDR1 SGHRS and CDR2 YFSETQ. V was pared by 1 base and J by 2 bases, with 4 bases of the junction left unmatched. The CDR3 DNA sequence: TGCGCCAGCAGCTTGCTGGGACAGTCCACAGATACGCAGTATTTT. It translates to CASSLLGQSTDTQYF.

This sequence joins TRBV28 and TRBJ1-1; 9 bases are a match to TRBD1. Germline V gives CDR1 MDHEN, CDR2 SYDVKM. CDR3 length: 15 amino acids. Unmatched junction bases numbered 7, after V lost 6 bases and J lost 2 bases. The CDR3 here is CASRPTGGANTEAFF. In DNA form, the CDR3 reads TGTGCCAGCAGACCGACAGGGGGTGCCAACACTGAAGCTTTCTTT.

The chain is built from TRBV2 and TRBJ2-7; 7 bases align to TRBD2. Germline V gene sequence: CDR1 SNHLY, CDR2 FYNNEI. The length of the CDR3 is 14 residues. V dropped 10 bases and J dropped 3; count of bases not matched to a gene: 12. This chain's CDR3 is CATKLVGGFYEQYF. The CDR3 nucleotides are TGTGCCACCAAGTTGGTGGGGGGGTTCTACGAGCAGTACTTC.